Sequencing of this T cell receptor (beta chain) was carried out in a study of PD-1 blockade in classical Hodgkin lymphoma. Libraries were prepared by immunoSEQ multiplex PCR; TCRdb keeps only in-frame clonotypes and omits some of them. The table includes around 50,000 clones, around 91% detected once. Concerning this clone: Its antigen is not identified.

Study-wide points: Patients newly diagnosed and complete responders had comparable baseline diversity.

The ends lost 6 bases at V and 5 bases at J; junction bases unmatched: 8. CDR1 is LNHDA, CDR2 SQIVND, per germline (reference sequence). The CDR3 loop spans 14 amino acids. Noted time point: cycle 4 day 1 (C4D1), after more than five weeks of nivolumab. Each patient's relapse followed autologous stem cell transplantation, and brentuximab vedotin exposure varied. The chain is built from TRBV19 and TRBJ1-2; 8 nucleotides agree with TRBD1. This sequence originates from a human donor with classical Hodgkin lymphoma. The source was peripheral blood mononuclear cells (PBMCs), collected before the fourth cycle of nivolumab. The chain's CDR3 is CASRGTGEGYGYTF. CDR3 nucleotides: TGTGCCAGTAGAGGGACAGGTGAGGGGTATGGCTACACCTTC.